This is a list of T cell receptor beta chains from one sample in a study of T cell repertoires in cytomegalovirus infection. MiXCR, applied by TCRdb to the reads, yields one record per CDR3 protein. The sample yields tens of thousands of distinct CDR3 sequences, under 4.5% seen once. The sequenced sample consisted of PBMCs. All receptors derive from a human donor in good health (CMV status not recorded). Some clones in this sample may be carry-over from other donors' samples. Each CDR3 is given without its conserved first and last residue.

J gene	V gene	CDR3 protein
TRBJ1-1	TRBV6-2/TRBV6-3	ASSRTGMTEAF
TRBJ2-7	TRBV7-2	ASSSTGLASPYEQY
TRBJ1-5	TRBV12-3/TRBV12-4	ASSLAPSRDQPQH
TRBJ2-7	TRBV7-2	ASSGWRTGAEQY
TRBJ1-2	TRBV12-3/TRBV12-4	ASSSLSGEGYT
TRBJ2-5	TRBV2	ASSERGSQETQY
TRBJ2-2	TRBV19	ASSIDAENTGELF
TRBJ2-5	TRBV7-8	ASSHSGTSGRAGETQY
TRBJ2-6	TRBV7-2	ASSMWTALSGANVLT
TRBJ2-1	TRBV7-3	ASSHLAEDEQF
TRBJ1-1	TRBV7-2	ASRSVLGAF
TRBJ1-1	TRBV15	ATSRGLVSMMNTEAF
TRBJ1-1	TRBV15	ATSRFGTGEAF
TRBJ2-1	TRBV7-8	ASSPLAGGGEQF
TRBJ2-1	TRBV6-5	ASSYSFSGGDVNEQF
TRBJ1-5	TRBV7-6	ASSLGTQGSQPQH
TRBJ2-3	TRBV7-2	ASSSRPSTDTQY
TRBJ2-5	TRBV7-2	ASSSESRGPETQY
TRBJ1-1	TRBV6-2/TRBV6-3	ASKDGSTEAF
TRBJ2-1	TRBV7-2	ASSLGPENEQF
TRBJ2-5	TRBV7-8	ASSSAGLAVQETQY
TRBJ2-3	TRBV28	ASSPVLARDTDTQY
TRBJ2-5	TRBV7-2	ASSPDRGPVKETQY
TRBJ1-2	TRBV7-2	ASSLAPGSYGYT
TRBJ2-3	TRBV7-9	ASSRTKAEQGAWDTQY
TRBJ2-3	TRBV28	ASSLGRERDTQY
TRBJ2-5	TRBV2	ASFGVRQGVRRAQETQY
TRBJ1-3	TRBV7-2	ASSFGQGEYSGNTIY
TRBJ1-5	TRBV7-2	ASTSSGRNQPQH
TRBJ1-1	TRBV6-5	ASSYTMNTEAF
TRBJ1-1	TRBV10-3	ATTGTGTVNTEAF
TRBJ2-7	TRBV15	ATSRVTGTSQYEQY
TRBJ2-7	TRBV7-2	ASSFPGAYEQY
TRBJ2-3	TRBV12-3/TRBV12-4	ASSLRGDTQY
TRBJ2-1	TRBV7-3	ASSLGGGRFNEQF
TRBJ1-3	TRBV12-3/TRBV12-4	AIRLSGNTIY
TRBJ2-6	TRBV7-2	ASSFQGSGANVLT
TRBJ2-5	TRBV7-3	ASSLLAGAQETQY
TRBJ2-3	TRBV7-2	ASRVGAGAGGDTQY
TRBJ2-3	TRBV15	ATSGRDSYGSSTDTQY
TRBJ2-1	TRBV2	ASSRDRNNEQF
TRBJ1-1	TRBV7-9	AAGVSTEAF
TRBJ2-7	TRBV20-1	SASASGGPGSSYEQY
TRBJ2-5	TRBV7-2	ASSLFVFHGLAEQETQY
TRBJ1-1	TRBV19	ASSSRGNTEAF
TRBJ1-1	TRBV7-2	ASSLRTGATEAF